The entry below describes one TCR beta chain. This sample was taken from a study of PD-L1 blockade in urothelial cancer. About the research overall: Analyzed time points were 3 weeks (second dose) and 6 weeks after therapy began. Blood samples had a median of around 150,000 T cells.

Clones were sequenced by immunoSEQ multiplex PCR, and TCRdb holds only the in-frame ones, with some missing. Of 30,000 to 40,000 clones in the sample, 65% to 90% are singletons; the top ten hold about 31%. The CDR3 is 15 amino acids. With V trimmed by 6 bases and J by 1 base, 4 bases remained unmatched. CDR1 and CDR2 (germline): MNHEY, SVGAGI. Metastatic or locally advanced urothelial carcinoma was present in the patients. This receptor was obtained from a man between 60 and 75 years old with urothelial cancer. The chain joins TRBV6-5 to TRBJ1-5; TRBD1 matches at 9 bases. This specimen consisted of PBMCs, obtained around atezolizumab (anti-PD-L1) treatment. CDR3 nucleotides: TGTGCCAGCAGGCAAGGGACAGGGAGCAATCAGCCCCAGCATTTT. Translated: CASRQGTGSNQPQHF.